The 31 T cell receptor beta chains presented below share a single source sample, sequenced in a study of shared clonotypes between healthy human individuals. TCRdb's table, derived via immunoSEQ multiplex PCR, lists solely in-frame clones and lacks some. This table has about 1,800,000 clones, about 94% appearing once. Naive CD8 cells, CD45RO-negative and positively selected for CCR7, excluded terminally differentiated effector memory CD45RA+ cells. Input material: naive CD8+ T cells sorted from blood. These receptors all come from a man younger than 30 in good health.

Note on this clone: A read error is possible here, since a much larger clone lies one base away. Other DNA sequences in this specimen translate into the identical CDR3. In DNA, the CDR3 is TGTGCCAGCAGTTTAGGAGAGACCCAGTACTTC. Residues: CASSLGETQYF. The chain uses TRBV6-6 and TRBJ2-5; D not certain. Trimming shortened V by 4 bases and J by 4 bases, and 4 bases separated the two germline ends. The germline gives CDR1 MNHNY, CDR2 SVGAGI (reference sequence). This CDR3 has 11 amino acids.

This clone was counted once. The V call is TRBV7-8, the J call TRBJ2-1, with D tentatively TRBD1 or TRBD2 (5 bases each). The CDR3 length is 13 residues. V was clipped by 5 bases and J by 9 bases, with 14 bases between them. CDR1 and CDR2 (germline): SGHVS, FQNEAQ. DNA for the CDR3: TGTGCCAGCAGCCCCGGGGCCCCGGGTGAGCAGTTCTTC. It translates to CASSPGAPGEQFF. Full variable domain (outside the CDR3, taken from reference TRBV7-8 and TRBJ2-1): GAGVSQSPRYKVAKRGQDVALRCDPISGHVSLFWYQQALGQGPEFLTYFQNEAQLDKSGLPSDRFFAERPEGSVSTLKIQRTQQEDSAVYLCASSPGAPGEQFFGPGTRLTVL.

The gene calls are TRBV7-9 and TRBJ2-4; a weak D match, TRBD2 (6 bases). The CDR3 length is 15 residues. The germline gives CDR1 SEHNR, CDR2 FQNEAQ (reference sequence). The V end lost 0 bases, the J end lost 5 bases, and 11 bases lay between the germline ends. DNA for the CDR3: TGTGCCAGCAGCTTAGCATATGGGGAGGAAAACATTCAGTACTTC. As protein: CASSLAYGEENIQYF.

This clone was counted between two and nine times. The identical CDR3 is also encoded by other nucleotide sequences in the sample. The chain has TRBV9 and TRBJ2-2; D unresolved. The germline V and J ends were trimmed by 0 bases and 6 bases, with 3 bases remaining between them. Germline CDR1 SGDLS, CDR2 YYNGEE. CDR3 length: 12 amino acids. This CDR3 reads CASSVEAGELFF. The CDR3 region has the DNA TGTGCCAGCAGCGTAGAGGCCGGGGAGCTGTTTTTT. The complete variable domain, with remaining parts taken from reference TRBV9 and TRBJ2-2, reads DSGVTQTPKHLITATGQRVTLRCSPRSGDLSVYWYQQSLDQGLQFLIQYYNGEERAKGNILERFSAQQFPDLHSELNLSSLELGDSALYFCASSVEAGELFFGEGSRLTVL.

The sample holds one count of this clone. V is TRBV7-6 and J is TRBJ2-2, with D uncertain. CDR1 and CDR2 from the germline V gene are SGHVS and FNYEAQ. V gave up 1 base and J gave up 0 bases, with 9 bases separating them. CDR3 size: 16 residues. The CDR3 sequence: CASSLGAAANTGELFF. In nucleotides, the CDR3 is TGTGCCAGCAGCTTAGGGGCAGCCGCGAACACCGGGGAGCTGTTTTTT. Full variable domain (missing parts from reference TRBV7-6 and TRBJ2-2): GAGVSQSPRYKVTKRGQDVALRCDPISGHVSLYWYRQALGQGPEFLTYFNYEAQQDKSGLPNDRFSAERPEGSISTLTIQRTEQRDSAMYRCASSLGAAANTGELFFGEGSRLTVL.

In this sample, this clone turned up once. V and J are TRBV27 and TRBJ2-7, with D perhaps TRBD1 or TRBD2 (5 bases each). V was clipped by 2 bases and J by 6 bases, with 14 bases between them. This CDR3 has 14 residues. Germline-derived CDR1 and CDR2 are MNHEY and SMNVEV (reference sequence). This CDR3 is CASSLEPDSGEQYF. For the CDR3, the DNA is TGTGCCAGCAGTTTAGAACCCGACAGCGGCGAGCAGTACTTC.

Written as DNA, the CDR3 is TGTGCCAGCAGACGACCGGGACAAGAGAACACTGAAGCTTTCTTT. This gives the protein CASRRPGQENTEAFF. J is TRBJ1-1 and V is TRBV28; D may be TRBD1 (6 bases). Germline V CDR1 and CDR2: MDHEN, SYDVKM. Trimming took 6 bases from V and 1 from J, leaving 15 bases between them. The CDR3 length is 15 residues.

The V and J genes are TRBV7-8 and TRBJ2-7, with no clear D. Trimming took off 4 bases at V and 1 base at J, with 20 bases between the two ends. There are 17 residues in the CDR3. Germline assignment: CDR1 SGHVS and CDR2 FQNEAQ. The CDR3 protein is CASSSAIDGRLSYEQYF. CDR3 bases: TGTGCCAGCAGCTCCGCCATTGACGGGCGCCTATCCTACGAGCAGTACTTC.

V gene TRBV28 combines with J gene TRBJ2-7; possible D gene TRBD1, 5 bases. Trimming took off 1 base at V and 4 bases at J, with 14 bases between the two ends. Looked up from germline, CDR1 is MDHEN and CDR2 is SYDVKM. The CDR3 is 15 amino acids. As DNA, the CDR3 is TGTGCCAGCAGTTTATCAACAGGTAATCATTACGAGCAGTACTTC. The encoded protein is CASSLSTGNHYEQYF.

This sequence joins TRBV6-1 and TRBJ2-5, with a weak D call TRBD1 (6 bases). This CDR3 comprises 17 residues. V dropped 4 bases and J dropped 4 bases, with 22 bases sitting between them. Germline CDR1 MNHNS, CDR2 SASEGT. Here the CDR3 DNA reads TGTGCCAGCAGTGCCTTCGGTGGGGGCGCAGGAGGAGAGACCCAGTACTTC. It translates to CASSAFGGGAGGETQYF.

CDR3 in amino acids: CASSYSGNSGNTIYF. CDR3 nucleotides: TGTGCCAGCAGTTACTCAGGGAACTCTGGAAACACCATATATTTT. The gene calls are TRBV6-6 and TRBJ1-3; D is unresolved. With 0 bases removed from V and 0 bases from J, the gap between germline ends came to 6 bases. The CDR3 loop spans 15 amino acids. Germline V lookup: CDR1 MNHNY, CDR2 SVGAGI (reference sequence).

The chain carries TRBV6-4 and TRBJ2-7, with 8 positions matching TRBD1. Germline V CDR1 and CDR2: MRHNA, SNTAGT. The V and J ends lost 6 bases and 1 base, in that order; junction bases with no gene match: 8. CDR3 size: 15 residues. The CDR3 DNA is TGTGCCAGCAGGGAGGACAGGGCATGGTCCTACGAGCAGTACTTC. Translated: CASREDRAWSYEQYF.

The V gene is TRBV4-1, the J gene TRBJ1-5; D remains ambiguous. The CDR3 loop spans 15 amino acids. The V gene's germline CDR1 is MGHRA and CDR2 YSYEKL. V was cut by 0 bases and J by 0 bases, with 6 bases left in between. The CDR3 spells CASSQEGSSNQPQHF. In DNA, the CDR3 is TGCGCCAGCAGCCAAGAGGGGAGTAGCAATCAGCCCCAGCATTTT.

The rearrangement links TRBV10-3 to TRBJ2-2; D perhaps matches TRBD1 (6 bases). The CDR3 length is 16 residues. V shed 3 bases and J shed 4 bases, with 15 bases lying between them. Germline CDR1 ENHRY, CDR2 SYGVKD. This chain's CDR3 is CAISDFRDIVTGELFF. CDR3 nucleotide sequence: TGTGCCATCAGTGATTTCCGGGACATAGTCACCGGGGAGCTGTTTTTT.

The rearrangement uses TRBV7-9 and TRBJ1-1; D perhaps matches TRBD1 (5 bases). The germline gives CDR1 SEHNR, CDR2 FQNEAQ (reference sequence). The CDR3 has 12 amino acids. The germline V and J ends were trimmed by 0 bases and 11 bases, with 10 bases remaining between them. The CDR3 DNA follows: TGTGCCAGCAGCTTAGCGGAGGGGTGGGCTTTCTTT. Translated: CASSLAEGWAFF. Variable domain in full (rest from reference TRBV7-9 and TRBJ1-1): DTGVSQNPRHKITKRGQNVTFRCDPISEHNRLYWYRQTLGQGPEFLTYFQNEAQLEKSRLLSDRFSAERPKGSFSTLEIQRTEQGDSAMYLCASSLAEGWAFFGQGTRLTVV.

The V call is TRBV28, the J call TRBJ2-5; tentative D call: TRBD1 (6 bases). Germline V gene data show CDR1 as MDHEN and CDR2 as SYDVKM. This CDR3 contains 13 residues. Deletions cut 8 bases from V and 3 bases from J, with 13 bases between. The CDR3 region is CASATQGKETQYF. CDR3 nucleotide sequence: TGTGCCAGCGCTACCCAGGGGAAAGAGACCCAGTACTTC.

The rearrangement uses TRBV10-3 and TRBJ2-7, with 9 positions matching TRBD1. The CDR3 sequence is 15 residues long. With 8 bases clipped from V and 2 bases from J, the junction kept 10 bases outside the gene matches. Germline values: CDR1 ENHRY, CDR2 SYGVKD. Here the CDR3 DNA reads TGTGCCATCGCCGGGACAGGGTTGGAGCCCTACGAGCAGTACTTC. It translates to CAIAGTGLEPYEQYF.

This clone was found once. The genes are TRBV18 and TRBJ2-7; the D is unclear. V was cut by 1 base and J by 4 bases, with 17 bases left in between. The CDR3 consists of 16 residues. Germline CDR1 reads KGHSH; CDR2 reads LQKENI. In DNA form, the CDR3 reads TGTGCCAGCTCACCACGAAATGATGACCTAGGGTACGAGCAGTACTTC. This translates into CASSPRNDDLGYEQYF.

The V call is TRBV6-5, the J call TRBJ2-1; D is possibly TRBD2 (6 bases). The CDR3 consists of 12 residues. V was clipped by 4 bases and J by 9 bases, with 10 bases between them. Germline assignment: CDR1 MNHEY and CDR2 SVGAGI. CDR3 residues: CASSSREGEQFF. DNA of the CDR3: TGTGCCAGCAGTTCGCGGGAAGGTGAGCAGTTCTTC.

This clone came up once. The chain employs TRBV4-1 and TRBJ2-4; D possibly matches TRBD1 or TRBD2 (6 bases each). The germline gives CDR1 MGHRA, CDR2 YSYEKL. V dropped 5 bases and J dropped 9 bases, with 14 bases sitting between them. The CDR3 length is 13 residues. The CDR3 region has the DNA TGCGCCAGCAGCGTACCGGGGGCTGGCATTCAGTACTTC. It yields the protein CASSVPGAGIQYF.

With regard to this clone: This sample also contains other DNA sequences that code for the same CDR3. This chain connects TRBV9 to TRBJ2-7; 7 bases align to TRBD1. The CDR3 runs to 14 residues. Germline V gene data show CDR1 as SGDLS and CDR2 as YYNGEE. Trimming took 4 bases from V and 2 from J; bases not matched to a gene: 6. Here the CDR3 DNA reads TGTGCCAGCAGCCCCCGGGACAGCGCCTACGAGCAGTACTTC. Its protein is CASSPRDSAYEQYF.

This clone appeared a single time. The sample contains more than one DNA sequence encoding this CDR3. The chain links TRBV11-2 to TRBJ1-2; tentative D call: TRBD1 (5 bases). CDR3 size: 13 residues. The germline V gene has CDR1 SGHAT and CDR2 FQNNGV. V lost 5 bases and J lost 4, with 11 bases in between. This CDR3 reads CASSLGTVYGYTF. The CDR3 DNA is TGTGCCAGCAGCCTTGGGACCGTCTATGGCTACACCTTC.

The V and J genes are TRBV5-1 and TRBJ1-2; D unclear. Trimming shortened V by 0 bases and J by 6 bases, and 15 bases separated the two germline ends. The CDR3 consists of 15 residues. CDR1 and CDR2 from the germline V gene are SGHRS and YFSETQ. DNA of the CDR3: TGCGCCAGCAGCTTGGCTGACGCCCTAGCGAATGGCTACACCTTC. Its translation is CASSLADALANGYTF.

V is TRBV5-1 and J is TRBJ2-1; possible D gene TRBD2, 6 bases. This CDR3 is 15 amino acids long. V was cut by 2 bases and J by 8 bases, with 17 bases left in between. Germline-derived CDR1 and CDR2 are SGHRS and YFSETQ. The CDR3 nucleotides are TGCGCCAGCAGCTTTCGACTAGAAAGGGCTGATGAGCAGTTCTTC. This gives the protein CASSFRLERADEQFF. Full variable domain (remainder filled in from reference TRBV5-1 and TRBJ2-1): KAGVTQTPRYLIKTRGQQVTLSCSPISGHRSVSWYQQTPGQGLQFLFEYFSETQRNKGNFPGRFSGRQFSNSRSEMNVSTLELGDSALYLCASSFRLERADEQFFGPGTRLTVL.

The rearrangement links TRBV27 to TRBJ2-1; possibly TRBD1 for D (5 bases). This CDR3 has 17 residues. The germline V gene has CDR1 MNHEY and CDR2 SMNVEV (reference sequence). V was pared by 6 bases and J by 0 bases, with 18 bases between. The DNA of the CDR3 is TGTGCCAGCAGCCACCTACAGGTTCTGAGCTCCTACAATGAGCAGTTCTTC. Residues: CASSHLQVLSSYNEQFF.

This sequence joins TRBV10-3 and TRBJ1-1; tentative D call: TRBD1 (5 bases). CDR3 size: 15 residues. V gave up 2 bases and J gave up 11 bases, with 21 bases separating them. The germline gives CDR1 ENHRY, CDR2 SYGVKD. CDR3 coding DNA: TGTGCCATCAGTGAGCCGCTGACAGCCCTTGAAGCGGCTTTCTTT. Protein product: CAISEPLTALEAAFF.

In DNA form, the CDR3 reads TGCGCCACCTCAGGGTATGAGCAGTTCTTC. Its protein is CATSGYEQFF. The V gene is TRBV10-2, the J gene TRBJ2-1, with D perhaps matching TRBD1 (5 bases). V lost 10 bases and J 8 bases, leaving 9 bases between the germline ends. The CDR3 has 10 amino acids. From germline, CDR1 is WSHSY and CDR2 SAAADI.

The V call is TRBV10-2, the J call TRBJ2-3, with a possible D match to TRBD2 (5 bases). The CDR3 loop spans 13 amino acids. With 11 bases removed from V and 5 bases from J, the gap between germline ends came to 17 bases. The germline gives CDR1 WSHSY, CDR2 SAAADI. CDR3 in DNA: TGCGCCTCCCTTTCCGGAGCGGTAGATACGCAGTATTTT. This codes for CASLSGAVDTQYF.

V usage is TRBV5-5 and J usage is TRBJ1-5, with D possibly TRBD1 on 5 matching bases. CDR1 SGHKS and CDR2 YYEKEE come from the germline V gene (reference sequence). The CDR3 totals 15 residues. The V gene lost 4 bases and the J gene lost 1 base, with 12 bases spanning the gap. The CDR3 loop is CASSPWDGSNQPQHF. The CDR3 nucleotides read TGTGCCAGCAGCCCATGGGACGGGAGCAATCAGCCCCAGCATTTT.

The chain joins TRBV6-1 to TRBJ2-7; possibly TRBD2 for D (6 bases). CDR3 length: 15 residues. CDR1 is MNHNS and CDR2 is SASEGT in the germline V gene. Deletions cut 0 bases from V and 2 bases from J, with 11 bases between. The CDR3 loop is CASSEAGRGPYEQYF. The CDR3 nucleotides are TGTGCCAGCAGTGAAGCAGGGCGGGGCCCCTACGAGCAGTACTTC.

This clone showed up just once. The CDR3 DNA sequence: TGTGCCAGCAGCAAACTCGAGGAGACCTCTGGAAACACCATATATTTT. Amino acid sequence: CASSKLEETSGNTIYF. The rearrangement uses TRBV21-1 and TRBJ1-3. TRBV21-1 is a pseudogene locus. The CDR3 spans 16 residues.